The T cell receptor beta chain under discussion was sequenced for a study of OX40 agonist ivuxolimab in advanced cancers. TCRdb's copy holds only in-frame clones and misses some; the assay was immunoSEQ multiplex PCR. The profile shows tens of thousands of clones, roughly nine tenths of them singletons. This CDR3 is 17 amino acids long. Germline CDR1 SGHVS, CDR2 FNYEAQ. Trimming cost V 4 bases and J 1 base; bases outside gene matches: 11. Sequenced material: CD4+ or CD8+ T cells sorted from blood, taken in a trial of the OX40 agonist ivuxolimab. V usage is TRBV7-6 and J usage is TRBJ2-3, with 7 bases identical to TRBD2. This TCR derives from an adult with an advanced solid tumor such as melanoma, head and neck, liver or kidney cancer. This CDR3 is CASSSTPLAAGTDTQYF. As DNA, the CDR3 is TGTGCCAGCAGCTCAACACCGCTAGCGGCTGGCACAGATACGCAGTATTTT.